This TCR beta chain was identified in a study of OX40 agonist ivuxolimab in advanced cancers. Overall study: Among those treated, three patients had partial responses, one with hepatocellular carcinoma and two with cutaneous melanoma. General observations from the study: In the expanded peripheral T cells, antigen specificity was never determined. Blood T cells, both CD4+ and CD8+, expanded clonally by week 6 at 0.1 to 3.0 mg/kg. Among the lowest peripheral clonal expansion occurred in 0.1-3.0 mg/kg partial responders.

As for this clone: Its target is not known.

Profiled with immunoSEQ multiplex PCR; TCRdb holds only in-frame clones, not every one. The sample contains about 60,000 clones, approximately 86% of which appear only once. This specimen consisted of CD4+ or CD8+ T cells sorted from blood, obtained in a trial of the OX40 agonist ivuxolimab. This TCR came from an adult with an advanced solid tumor such as melanoma, head and neck, liver or kidney cancer.

The CDR3: CASSWAPSSYEQYF. The CDR3 DNA reads as TGTGCCAGCAGTTGGGCCCCGAGCTCCTACGAGCAGTACTTC. The chain is built from TRBV6-5 and TRBJ2-7, with D unresolved. The germline V gene has CDR1 MNHEY and CDR2 SVGAGI. The CDR3 loop spans 14 amino acids. V lost 4 bases, J lost 0 bases, and 10 bases lay in between.